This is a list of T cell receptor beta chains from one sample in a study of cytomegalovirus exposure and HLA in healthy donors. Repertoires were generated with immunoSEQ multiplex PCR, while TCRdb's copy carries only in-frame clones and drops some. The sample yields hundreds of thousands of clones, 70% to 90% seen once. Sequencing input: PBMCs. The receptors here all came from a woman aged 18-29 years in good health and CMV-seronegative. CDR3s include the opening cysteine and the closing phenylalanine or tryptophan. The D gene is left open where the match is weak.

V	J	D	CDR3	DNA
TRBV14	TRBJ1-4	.	CASSPRNTTTNEKLFF	TGTGCCAGCAGCCCCCGAAACACTACAACTAATGAAAAACTGTTTTTT
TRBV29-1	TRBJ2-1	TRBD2	CSVESLEAGVTNEQFF	TGCAGCGTTGAGTCCCTCGAAGCGGGAGTGACAAATGAGCAGTTCTTC
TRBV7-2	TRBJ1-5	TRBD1	CASSLAWRQGASQPQHF	TGTGCCAGCAGCTTAGCGTGGAGACAGGGGGCTTCGCAGCCCCAGCATTTT
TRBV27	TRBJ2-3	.	CASKSHRATDTQYF	TGTGCCAGCAAGAGCCACAGGGCCACAGATACGCAGTATTTT
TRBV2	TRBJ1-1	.	CASSTSAQVEAFF	TGTGCCAGCAGTACTTCCGCGCAGGTTGAAGCTTTCTTT
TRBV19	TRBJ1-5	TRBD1	CASSIDPWTGGGQPQHF	TGTGCCAGTAGTATAGACCCTTGGACAGGGGGAGGACAGCCCCAGCATTTT
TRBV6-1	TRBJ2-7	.	CASSVTRVASYEQYF	TGTGCCAGCAGCGTGACCCGGGTCGCGTCCTACGAGCAGTACTTC
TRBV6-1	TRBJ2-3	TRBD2	CASKLRGGSTDTQYF	TGTGCCAGCAAGTTGCGGGGGGGAAGCACAGATACGCAGTATTTT
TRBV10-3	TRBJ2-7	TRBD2	CAISGGSGVYEQYF	TGTGCCATCAGTGGTGGTAGCGGGGTCTACGAGCAGTACTTC
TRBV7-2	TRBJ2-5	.	CASSQNQETQYF	TGTGCCAGCAGCCAAAACCAAGAGACCCAGTACTTC
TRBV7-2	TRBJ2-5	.	CASSQWRGQETQYF	TGTGCCAGCAGCCAGTGGAGGGGCCAAGAGACCCAGTACTTC
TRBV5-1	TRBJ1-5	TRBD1	CASSLAGTVDQPQHF	TGCGCCAGCAGCTTGGCTGGGACAGTGGATCAGCCCCAGCATTTT
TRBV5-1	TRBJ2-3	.	CASRLGGSRTDTQYF	TGCGCCAGCAGATTGGGCGGCAGTCGCACAGATACGCAGTATTTT